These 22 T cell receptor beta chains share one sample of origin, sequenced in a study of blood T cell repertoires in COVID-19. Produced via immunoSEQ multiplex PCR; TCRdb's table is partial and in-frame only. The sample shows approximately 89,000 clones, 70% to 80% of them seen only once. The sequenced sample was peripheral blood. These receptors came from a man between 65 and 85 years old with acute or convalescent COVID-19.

CDR3 nucleotide sequence: TGTGCCAGCAGTGAAGGTTCTTTCGGGGTCTTCGAGCAGTACTTC. Translated: CASSEGSFGVFEQYF. The chain employs TRBV2 and TRBJ2-7, with a possible D match to TRBD2 (5 bases). There are 15 residues in the CDR3. The V end lost 1 base, the J end lost 6 bases, and 16 bases lay between the germline ends. CDR1 and CDR2 from the germline V gene are SNHLY and FYNNEI.

The CDR3 spells CASSSQLAGGPETQYF. As DNA, the CDR3 is TGTGCCAGCAGCTCCCAACTAGCGGGAGGGCCAGAGACCCAGTACTTC. The V gene is TRBV7-2, the J gene TRBJ2-5; 13 bases line up with TRBD2. Germline V gene lookup returns CDR1 SGHTA and CDR2 FQGNSA. The CDR3 consists of 16 residues. J gave up 4 bases and V 4 bases, and 6 bases lay outside the gene matches.

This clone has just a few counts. The CDR3 sequence is CASKGQGDTGELFF. CDR3 coding DNA: TGTGCCAGTAAGGGACAGGGGGACACCGGGGAGCTGTTTTTT. The chain is built from TRBV19 and TRBJ2-2; TRBD1 aligns across 11 bases. The trim removed 7 bases at V and 3 bases at J, leaving 1 base unmatched. Per the germline V gene, CDR1 is LNHDA and CDR2 is SQIVND (reference sequence). The CDR3 consists of 14 residues.

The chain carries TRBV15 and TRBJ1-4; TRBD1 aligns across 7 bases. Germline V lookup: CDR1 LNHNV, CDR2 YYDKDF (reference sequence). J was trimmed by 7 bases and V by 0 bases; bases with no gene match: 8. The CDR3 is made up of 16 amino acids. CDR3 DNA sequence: TGTGCCACCAGCAGAGATGGGGCAGGGGGACGTGAAAAACTGTTTTTT. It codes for CATSRDGAGGREKLFF.

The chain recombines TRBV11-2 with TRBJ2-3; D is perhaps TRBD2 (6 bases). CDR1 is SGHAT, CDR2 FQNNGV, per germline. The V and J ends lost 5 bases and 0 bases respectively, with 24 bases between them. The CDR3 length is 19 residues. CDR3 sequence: CASSLRSGGISPSTDTQYF. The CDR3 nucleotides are TGTGCCAGCAGCCTAAGGAGTGGCGGGATCAGCCCTAGCACAGATACGCAGTATTTT.

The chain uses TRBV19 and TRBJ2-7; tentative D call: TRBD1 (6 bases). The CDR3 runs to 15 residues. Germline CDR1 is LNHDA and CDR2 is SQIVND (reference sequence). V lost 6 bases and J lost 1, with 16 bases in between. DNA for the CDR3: TGTGCCAGTAGAAACACCGGGACACAGTCCTACGAGCAGTACTTC. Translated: CASRNTGTQSYEQYF.

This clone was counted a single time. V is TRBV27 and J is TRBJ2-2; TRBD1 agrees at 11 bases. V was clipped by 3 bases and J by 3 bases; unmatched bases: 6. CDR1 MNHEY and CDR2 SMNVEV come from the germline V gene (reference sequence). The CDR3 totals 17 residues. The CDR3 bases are TGTGCCAGCAGTTTCGGGACAGGGGGAGGGCACACCGGGGAGCTGTTTTTT. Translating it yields CASSFGTGGGHTGELFF.

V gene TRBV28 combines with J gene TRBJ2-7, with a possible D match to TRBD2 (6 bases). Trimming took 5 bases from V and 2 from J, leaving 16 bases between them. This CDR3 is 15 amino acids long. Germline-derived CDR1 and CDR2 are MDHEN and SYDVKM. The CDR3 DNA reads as TGTGCCAGCAGTCTTGGATGGCGGGGCACCTACGAGCAGTACTTC. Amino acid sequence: CASSLGWRGTYEQYF. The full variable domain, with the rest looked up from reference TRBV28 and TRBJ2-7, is DVKVTQSSRYLVKRTGEKVFLECVQDMDHENMFWYRQDPGLGLRLIYFSYDVKMKEKGDIPEGYSVSREKKERFSLILESASTNQTSMYLCASSLGWRGTYEQYFGPGTRLTVT.

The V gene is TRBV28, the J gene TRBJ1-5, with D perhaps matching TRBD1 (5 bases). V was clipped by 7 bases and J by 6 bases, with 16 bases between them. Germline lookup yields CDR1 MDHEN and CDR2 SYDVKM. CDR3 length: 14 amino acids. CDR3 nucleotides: TGTGCCAGCACCGTCGTGACAGCGACTCAGCCCCAGCATTTT. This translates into CASTVVTATQPQHF.

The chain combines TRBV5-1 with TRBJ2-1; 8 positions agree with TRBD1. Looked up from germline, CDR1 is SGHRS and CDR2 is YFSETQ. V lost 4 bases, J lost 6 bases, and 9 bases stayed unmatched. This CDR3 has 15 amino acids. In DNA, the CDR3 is TGCGCCAGCAGCCCGTCCGGGACAGGTCTCAATGAGCAGTTCTTC. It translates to CASSPSGTGLNEQFF. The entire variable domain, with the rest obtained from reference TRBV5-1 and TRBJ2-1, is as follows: KAGVTQTPRYLIKTRGQQVTLSCSPISGHRSVSWYQQTPGQGLQFLFEYFSETQRNKGNFPGRFSGRQFSNSRSEMNVSTLELGDSALYLCASSPSGTGLNEQFFGPGTRLTVL.

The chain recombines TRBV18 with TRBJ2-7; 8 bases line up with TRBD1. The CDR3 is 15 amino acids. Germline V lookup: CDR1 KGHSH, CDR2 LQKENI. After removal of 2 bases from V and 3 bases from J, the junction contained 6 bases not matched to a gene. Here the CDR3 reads CASSPFSGQGYEQYF. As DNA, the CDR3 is TGTGCCAGCTCACCATTCAGTGGACAGGGCTACGAGCAGTACTTC.

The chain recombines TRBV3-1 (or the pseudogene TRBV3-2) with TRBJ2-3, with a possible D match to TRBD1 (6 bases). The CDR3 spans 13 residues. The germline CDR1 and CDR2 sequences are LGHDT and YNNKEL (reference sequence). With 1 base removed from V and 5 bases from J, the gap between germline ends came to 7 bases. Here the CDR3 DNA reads TGTGCCAGCAGCCAAGGCAGGGGAGATACGCAGTATTTT. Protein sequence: CASSQGRGDTQYF.

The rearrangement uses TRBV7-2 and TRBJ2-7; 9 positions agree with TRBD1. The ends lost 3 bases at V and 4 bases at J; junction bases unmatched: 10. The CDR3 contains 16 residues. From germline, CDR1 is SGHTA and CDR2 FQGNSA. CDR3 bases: TGTGCCAGCAGCTTCATCGGGGGACAGGGCGGGTACGAGCAGTACTTC. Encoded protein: CASSFIGGQGGYEQYF.

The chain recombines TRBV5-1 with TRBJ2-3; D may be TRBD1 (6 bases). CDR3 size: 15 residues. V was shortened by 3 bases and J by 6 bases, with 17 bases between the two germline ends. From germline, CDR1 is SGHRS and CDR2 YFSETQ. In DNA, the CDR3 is TGCGCCAGCAGCTCCTCCGGGGTAAGGGGGGATACGCAGTATTTT. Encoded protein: CASSSSGVRGDTQYF.

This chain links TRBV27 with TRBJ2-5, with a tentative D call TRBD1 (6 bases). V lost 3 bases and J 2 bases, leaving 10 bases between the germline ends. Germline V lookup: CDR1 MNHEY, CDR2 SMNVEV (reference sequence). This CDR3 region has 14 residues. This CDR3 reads CASSFRTAQETQYF. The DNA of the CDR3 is TGTGCCAGCAGTTTCCGGACAGCACAAGAGACCCAGTACTTC.

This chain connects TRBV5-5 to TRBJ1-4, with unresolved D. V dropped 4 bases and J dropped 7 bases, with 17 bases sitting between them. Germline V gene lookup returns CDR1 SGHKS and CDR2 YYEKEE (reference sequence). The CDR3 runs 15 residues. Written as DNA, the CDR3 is TGTGCCAGCAGCCCCCCCGGGGTTTTGGGTGAAAAACTGTTTTTT. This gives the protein CASSPPGVLGEKLFF.

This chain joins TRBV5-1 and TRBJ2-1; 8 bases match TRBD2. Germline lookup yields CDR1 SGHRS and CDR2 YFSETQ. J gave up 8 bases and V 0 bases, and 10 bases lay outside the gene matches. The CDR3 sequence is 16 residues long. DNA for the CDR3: TGCGCCAGCAGCTTGGTTACGGGAGGGCCGGGGTATGAGCAGTTCTTC. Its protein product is CASSLVTGGPGYEQFF.

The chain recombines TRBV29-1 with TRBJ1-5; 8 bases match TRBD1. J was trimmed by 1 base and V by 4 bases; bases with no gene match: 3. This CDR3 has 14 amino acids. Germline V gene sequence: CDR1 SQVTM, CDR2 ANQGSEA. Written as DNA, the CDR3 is TGCAGCGTTGCTACAGGGGGGAGCAATCAGCCCCAGCATTTT. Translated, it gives CSVATGGSNQPQHF.

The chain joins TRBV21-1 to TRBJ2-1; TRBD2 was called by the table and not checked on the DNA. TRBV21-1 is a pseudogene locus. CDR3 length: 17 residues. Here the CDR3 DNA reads TGTGCCACCCAACAAAGGGGGACTAGCGGGAGAAACGATGAGCAGTTCTTC. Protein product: CATQQRGTSGRNDEQFF.

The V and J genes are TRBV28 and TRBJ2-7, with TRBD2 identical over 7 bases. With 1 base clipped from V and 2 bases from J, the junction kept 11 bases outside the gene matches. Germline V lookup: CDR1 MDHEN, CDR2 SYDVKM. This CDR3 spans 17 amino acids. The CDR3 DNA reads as TGTGCCAGCAGTTTATTCCCCGGGGCTAGCGGTGCCTACGAGCAGTACTTC. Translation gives CASSLFPGASGAYEQYF.

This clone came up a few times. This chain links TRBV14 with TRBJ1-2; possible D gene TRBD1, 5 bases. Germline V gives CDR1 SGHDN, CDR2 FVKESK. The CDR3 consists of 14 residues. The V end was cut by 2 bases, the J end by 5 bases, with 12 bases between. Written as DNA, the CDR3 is TGTGCCAGCAGCCAACTAAGGGGTACTTATGGCTACACCTTC. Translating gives CASSQLRGTYGYTF.

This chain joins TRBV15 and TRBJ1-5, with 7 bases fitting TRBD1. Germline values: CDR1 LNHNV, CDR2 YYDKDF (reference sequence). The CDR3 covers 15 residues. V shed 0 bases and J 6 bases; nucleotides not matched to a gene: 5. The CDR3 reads CATSRDDRDSQPQHF. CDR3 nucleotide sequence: TGTGCCACCAGCAGAGACGACAGGGATAGTCAGCCCCAGCATTTT.